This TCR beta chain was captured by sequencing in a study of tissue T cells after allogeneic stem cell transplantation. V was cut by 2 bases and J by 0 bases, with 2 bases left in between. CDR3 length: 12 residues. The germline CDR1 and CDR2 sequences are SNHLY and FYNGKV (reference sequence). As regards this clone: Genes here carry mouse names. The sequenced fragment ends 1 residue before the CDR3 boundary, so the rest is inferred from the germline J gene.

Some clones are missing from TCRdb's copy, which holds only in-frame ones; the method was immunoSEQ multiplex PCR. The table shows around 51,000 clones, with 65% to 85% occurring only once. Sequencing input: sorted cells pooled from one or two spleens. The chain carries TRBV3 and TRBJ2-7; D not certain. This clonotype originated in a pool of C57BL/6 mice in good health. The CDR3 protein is CASSLPSYEQYF. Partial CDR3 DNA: TGTGCCAGCAGCTTACCCTCCTATGAACAGTAC. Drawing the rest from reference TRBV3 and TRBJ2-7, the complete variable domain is GPKVLQIPSHQIIDMGQMVTLNCDPVSNHLYFYWYKQILGQQMEFLVNFYNGKVMEKSKLFKDQFSVERPDGSYFTLKIQPTALEDSAVYFCASSLPSYEQYFGPGTRLTVL.